The clone carrying this T cell receptor (beta chain) showed up just once. The table came from immunoSEQ multiplex PCR; TCRdb's copy has only in-frame clones and leaves some out. The sample has about 280,000 clones; around 89% are singletons. The CDR3 contains 23 residues. Germline V gene data show CDR1 as SQVTM and CDR2 as ANQGSEA. After removal of 1 base from V and 3 bases from J, the junction contained 27 bases not matched to a gene. The data originate from a study of blood T cell repertoires in COVID-19. Input material: PBMCs or T cells enriched from blood (not recorded which). The receptor comes from a woman aged 30 to 39 with acute COVID-19. The V call is TRBV29-1, the J call TRBJ2-1; TRBD2 matches 10 bases. As DNA, the CDR3 is TGCAGCGTTGAAGCGCCGGGACTAGCGTCTCCGCTGCAGCCGTGGACCAACTACAATGAGCAGTTCTTC. Translation: CSVEAPGLASPLQPWTNYNEQFF.